This entry features one TCR beta chain sequence. Its antigen is not known. Trimming cost V 4 bases and J 4 bases; bases outside gene matches: 4. Germline V lookup: CDR1 KGHSY, CDR2 FQNENV. This CDR3 has 14 residues. These data are taken from a study of CD4 T cells in relation to SARS-CoV-2 and coronaviruses. Study results and limitations: In approximately 70% of donors, memory CD4+ clonotypes crossrecognized SARS-CoV-2 and at least one common cold coronavirus spike. No donor gave both pre-pandemic and post-infection samples. This crossreactivity analysis covered spike protein alone, no other viral proteins. Culture-expanded clones reflect memory recall rather than primary priming during culture.

Measured with immunoSEQ multiplex PCR; TCRdb has only the in-frame clones, and not every one. This table has about 37,000 clones, approximately 85% appearing once. This sequence joins TRBV16 and TRBJ2-7; 10 bases match TRBD2. The TCR was taken from an adult with COVID-19. The sequenced sample was memory CD4+ T cells from PBMCs. This CDR3 reads CASSRGLASYEQYF. Here the CDR3 DNA reads TGTGCCAGCAGCCGGGGACTAGCGAGTTACGAGCAGTACTTC.